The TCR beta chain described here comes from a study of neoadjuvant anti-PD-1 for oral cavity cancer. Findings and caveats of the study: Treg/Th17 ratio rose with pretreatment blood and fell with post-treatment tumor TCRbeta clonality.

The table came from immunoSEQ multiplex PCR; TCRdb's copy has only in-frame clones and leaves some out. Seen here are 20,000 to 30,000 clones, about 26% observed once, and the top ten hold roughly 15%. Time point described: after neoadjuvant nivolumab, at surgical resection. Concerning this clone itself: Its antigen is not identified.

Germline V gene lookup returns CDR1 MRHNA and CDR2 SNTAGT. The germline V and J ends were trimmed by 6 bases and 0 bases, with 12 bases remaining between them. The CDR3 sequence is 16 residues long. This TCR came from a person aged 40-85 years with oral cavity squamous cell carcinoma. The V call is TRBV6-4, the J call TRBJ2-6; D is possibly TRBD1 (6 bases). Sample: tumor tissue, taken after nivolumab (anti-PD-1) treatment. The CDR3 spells CASSPDRNSGANVLTF. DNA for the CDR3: TGTGCCAGCAGCCCGGACAGAAACTCTGGGGCCAACGTCCTGACTTTC.